This TCR beta chain is drawn from a study of tumor and adjacent non-tumor tissue in lung cancer. Looking at the study overall: Aged about 31 to 80 years, patients included 9 to 11 men and 5 women with stage I to III disease. Notes on the study in general: Higher tumor TCR diversity was associated with shorter survival. Tumor repertoires had a smaller top 100 clone share than normal lung. Tumor tissue had significantly higher TCR diversity than normal lung.

A modified ARM-PCR protocol with three rounds of nested PCR amplified TCRbeta. TCRdb reprocessed the multiplex PCR reads with MiXCR, giving one entry per CDR3 protein. The sample lists 110,000 or so distinct CDR3 sequences, roughly two thirds occurring once. RNA was extracted from bulk tissue without any cell sorting. This non-tumor lung sample came from over 3 cm beyond the tumor edge. Comments on this clonotype: Its antigen is not identified.

The CDR3 sequence is 15 residues long. Germline lookup yields CDR1 SGHAT and CDR2 FQNNGV. Trimming stripped 6 bases from V and 7 bases from J, with 21 bases between. The chain joins TRBV11-2 to TRBJ2-5, with D possibly being TRBD1 (6 bases). Sequencing used distant non-tumor lung tissue. This TCR was recovered from a man aged 55 to 70 with non-small cell lung cancer. CDR3 nucleotide sequence: TGTGCCAGCAGTTTGATCAGGGGAGTCATGGGGACCCAGTACTTC. Protein: CASSLIRGVMGTQYF.